This TCR beta chain stems from a study of metastatic and nonmetastatic thyroid tumors. Background on the study: Blood and tumor or nodule tissue repertoires from malignant and benign thyroid patients were compared. Study conclusions and caveats: Malignant thyroid tumors reportedly had TCR beta diversity that was significantly higher than in benign nodules, in blood and tumor.

This clone was counted only a few times. Its specificity is unknown. The junction departs from germline at one end; a sequencing error may be responsible. Germline V CDR1 and CDR2: LNHDA, SQIVND (reference sequence). The CDR3 has 15 residues. Each patient came to thyroid surgery without any prior treatment (of any kind). Original handling: A distant-metastasis classifier for papillary thyroid cancer was built using CDR3 differences across clinicopathological groups. TCRdb re-analyzed the PCR reads through MiXCR. The V and J calls shown here were made by TCRdb, not taken from the authors' results. The data contain some 46,000 clones, approximately 24% of them seen just once; the ten biggest clones take up roughly 3%.

The sequence came from a male donor with papillary thyroid cancer or a benign thyroid nodule (not recorded which). Some clones in this sample may be carry-over from other donors' samples. This chain links TRBV19 with TRBJ1-6; D call uncertain. The sequenced material came from blood. The CDR3 sequence: CASCMFATPGSPLHF. CDR3 sequence (DNA): TGTGCCAGTTGTATGTTCGCAACGCCGGGTTCACCCCTCCACTTT. The full variable domain, with the rest looked up from reference TRBV19 and TRBJ1-6, is DGGITQSPKYLFRKEGQNVTLSCEQNLNHDAMYWYRQDPGQGLRLIYYSQIVNDFQKGDIAEGYSVSREKKESFPLTVTSAQKNPTAFYLCASCMFATPGSPLHFGNGTRLTVT.